This TCR beta chain comes out of a study of T cell repertoires in cytomegalovirus infection. Overall study: Recently identified HLA-C-restricted CMV epitopes were among the peptides used. An indication of both CMV infection and matching HLA type came from public TCR beta signatures. General observations from the study: Cumulative frequency (of public TCR beta family members) identified carriers of CMV plus the relevant HLA. There were HLA-C-restricted CMV-specific TCR beta clonotypes dominating the ex vivo response.

Germline V gene lookup returns CDR1 LNHDA and CDR2 SQIVND (reference sequence). This CDR3 region has 15 residues. V shed 7 bases and J shed 2 bases, with 15 bases lying between them. TCRdb used MiXCR to reprocess the reads, holding one entry per CDR3 protein. Among approximately 350,000 distinct CDR3 sequences, about 35% were seen once, and the ten largest hold approximately 13%. This clonotype was counted between two and nine times. Its antigen is not known. This clonotype originated in a human donor in good health (CMV status not recorded). Some clones in this sample may be carry-over from other donors' samples. The chain links TRBV19 to TRBJ1-5, with a weak D call TRBD1 (6 bases). The input for sequencing was cultured PBMCs, taken from culture after CMV antigen stimulation. Here the CDR3 DNA reads TGTGCCAGTATCCGAGGGGGGTCGGGCAATCAGCCCCAGCATTTT. Protein product: CASIRGGSGNQPQHF.